This T cell receptor (beta chain) comes out of a study of Graves' ophthalmopathy and Graves' hyperthyroidism. RNA transcripts were the source from which TCR beta CDR3 regions were amplified. The workflow started with a first-round RT-PCR run with HTBI primers and then moved on to a second-round multiplex PCR. Each CDR3 protein is one row after TCRdb ran MiXCR on the multiplex PCR reads. The table records 580,000 or so distinct CDR3 sequences, approximately 35% of them present only once. The germline V gene encodes CDR1 ENHRY and CDR2 SYGVKD. The CDR3 is 15 amino acids. The chain uses TRBV10-3 and TRBJ2-5; TRBD2 aligns across 15 bases. The closer fit of TRBJ2-1 to the DNA end suggests the J call may be wrong. The sequence was obtained from an adult man with Graves' hyperthyroidism. The sample was peripheral blood or thyroid tissue (not recorded which). This CDR3 is CAISEGLAGGNEQFF. CDR3 bases: TGTGCCATCAGCGAAGGACTAGCGGGGGGGAATGAGCAGTTCTTC.